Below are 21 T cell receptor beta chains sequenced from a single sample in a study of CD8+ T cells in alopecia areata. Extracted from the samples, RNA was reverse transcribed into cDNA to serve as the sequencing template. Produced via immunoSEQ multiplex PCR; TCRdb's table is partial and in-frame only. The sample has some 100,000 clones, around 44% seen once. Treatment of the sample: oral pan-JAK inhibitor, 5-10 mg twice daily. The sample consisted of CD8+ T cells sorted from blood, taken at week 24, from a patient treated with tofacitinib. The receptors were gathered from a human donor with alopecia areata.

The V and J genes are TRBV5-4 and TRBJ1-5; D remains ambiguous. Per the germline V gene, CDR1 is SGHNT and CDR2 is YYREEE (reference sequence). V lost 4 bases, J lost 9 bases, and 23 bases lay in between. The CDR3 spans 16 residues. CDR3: CASSPHPQDVISPQHF. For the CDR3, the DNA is TGTGCCAGCAGCCCACATCCCCAGGATGTAATCTCGCCCCAGCATTTT.

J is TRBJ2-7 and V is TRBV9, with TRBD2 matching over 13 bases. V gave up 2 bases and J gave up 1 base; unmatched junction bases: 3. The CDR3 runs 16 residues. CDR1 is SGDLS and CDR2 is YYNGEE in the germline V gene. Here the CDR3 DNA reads TGTGCCAGCAGCGTGGGGACTAGCGGGATGTCCTACGAGCAGTACTTC. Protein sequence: CASSVGTSGMSYEQYF.

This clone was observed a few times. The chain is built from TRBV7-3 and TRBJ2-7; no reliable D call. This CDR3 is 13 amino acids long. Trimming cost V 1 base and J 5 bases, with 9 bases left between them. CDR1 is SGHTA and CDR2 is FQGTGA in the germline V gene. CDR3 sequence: CASSLNSRDEQYF. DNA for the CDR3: TGTGCCAGCAGCTTAAATTCCCGGGACGAGCAGTACTTC.

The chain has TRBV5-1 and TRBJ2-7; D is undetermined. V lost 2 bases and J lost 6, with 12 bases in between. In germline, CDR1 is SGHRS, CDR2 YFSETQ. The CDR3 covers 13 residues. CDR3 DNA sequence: TGCGCCAGCAGCTTCGCCCCGGGTAGCGAGCAGTACTTC. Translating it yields CASSFAPGSEQYF.

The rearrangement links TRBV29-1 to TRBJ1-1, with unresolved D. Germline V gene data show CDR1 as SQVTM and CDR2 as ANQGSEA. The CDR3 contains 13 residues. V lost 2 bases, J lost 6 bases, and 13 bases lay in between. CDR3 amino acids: CSVELWQEPEAFF. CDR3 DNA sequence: TGCAGCGTTGAACTGTGGCAGGAACCTGAAGCTTTCTTT.

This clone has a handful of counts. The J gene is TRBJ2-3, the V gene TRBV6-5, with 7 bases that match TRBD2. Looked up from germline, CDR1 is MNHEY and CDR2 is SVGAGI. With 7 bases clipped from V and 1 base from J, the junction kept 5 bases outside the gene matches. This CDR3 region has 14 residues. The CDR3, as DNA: TGTGCCAGCAACCAGCGGGGCCGCACAGATACGCAGTATTTT. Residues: CASNQRGRTDTQYF.

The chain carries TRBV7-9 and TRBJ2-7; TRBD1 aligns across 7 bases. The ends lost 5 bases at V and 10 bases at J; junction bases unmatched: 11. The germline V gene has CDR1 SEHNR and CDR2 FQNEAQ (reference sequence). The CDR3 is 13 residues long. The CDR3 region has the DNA TGTGCCAGCAGCCCCCGGGACAGCTACGTTCAGTACTTC. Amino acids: CASSPRDSYVQYF.

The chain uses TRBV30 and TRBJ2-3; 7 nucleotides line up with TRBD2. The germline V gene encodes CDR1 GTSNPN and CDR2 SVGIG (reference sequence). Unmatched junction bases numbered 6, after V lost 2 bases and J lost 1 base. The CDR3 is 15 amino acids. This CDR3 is CAWSYGGGGTDTQYF. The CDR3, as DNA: TGTGCCTGGAGTTATGGCGGGGGTGGCACAGATACGCAGTATTTT.

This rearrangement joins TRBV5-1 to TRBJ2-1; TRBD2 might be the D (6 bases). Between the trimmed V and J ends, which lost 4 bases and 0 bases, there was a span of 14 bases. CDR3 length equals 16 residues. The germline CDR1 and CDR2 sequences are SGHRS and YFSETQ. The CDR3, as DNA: TGCGCCAGCAGCCTGGGGACCGGGAGCTCCTACAATGAGCAGTTCTTC. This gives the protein CASSLGTGSSYNEQFF.

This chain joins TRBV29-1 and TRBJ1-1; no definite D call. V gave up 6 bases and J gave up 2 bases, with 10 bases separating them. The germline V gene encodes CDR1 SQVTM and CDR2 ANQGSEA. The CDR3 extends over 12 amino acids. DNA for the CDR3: TGCAGCGTCGGACGGAGAAACACTGAAGCTTTCTTT. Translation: CSVGRRNTEAFF.

The CDR3 is CSVETTSGRAYEQYF. CDR3 DNA sequence: TGCAGCGTAGAAACGACTAGCGGGAGAGCTTACGAGCAGTACTTC. The chain is built from TRBV29-1 and TRBJ2-7; 12 positions agree with TRBD2. V shed 6 bases and J 4 bases; nucleotides not matched to a gene: 10. The CDR3 consists of 15 residues. The germline gives CDR1 SQVTM, CDR2 ANQGSEA.

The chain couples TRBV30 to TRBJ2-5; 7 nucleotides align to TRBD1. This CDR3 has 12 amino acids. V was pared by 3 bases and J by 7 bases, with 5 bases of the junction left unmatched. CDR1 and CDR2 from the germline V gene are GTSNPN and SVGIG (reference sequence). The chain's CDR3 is CAWSTRQGTQYF. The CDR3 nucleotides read TGTGCCTGGAGCACAAGACAGGGGACCCAGTACTTC. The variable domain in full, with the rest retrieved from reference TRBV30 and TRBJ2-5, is SQTIHQWPATLVQPVGSPLSLECTVEGTSNPNLYWYRQAAGRGLQLLFYSVGIGQISSEVPQNLSASRPQDRQFILSSKKLLLSDSGFYLCAWSTRQGTQYFGPGTRLLVL.

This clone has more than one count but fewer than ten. As DNA, the CDR3 is TGCGCCAGCGGGGCGGCGGGAGGCTACAATGAGCAGTTCTTC. Translating gives CASGAAGGYNEQFF. This chain connects TRBV10-1 to TRBJ2-1; the match to TRBD2 covers 8 bases. The germline CDR1 and CDR2 sequences are WNHNN and SYGVQD (reference sequence). The V and J ends lost 8 bases and 3 bases, in that order; junction bases with no gene match: 6. This CDR3 is built from 14 residues.

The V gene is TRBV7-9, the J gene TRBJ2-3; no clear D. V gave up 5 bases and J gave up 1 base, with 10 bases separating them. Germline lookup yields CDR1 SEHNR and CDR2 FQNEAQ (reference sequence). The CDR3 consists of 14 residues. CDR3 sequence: CASSGRWGTDTQYF. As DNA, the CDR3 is TGTGCCAGCAGCGGACGATGGGGCACAGATACGCAGTATTTT.

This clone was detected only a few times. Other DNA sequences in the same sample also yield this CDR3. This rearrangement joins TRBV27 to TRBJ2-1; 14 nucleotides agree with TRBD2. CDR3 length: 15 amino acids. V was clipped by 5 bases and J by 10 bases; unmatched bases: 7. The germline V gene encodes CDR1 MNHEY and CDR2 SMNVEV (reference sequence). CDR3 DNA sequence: TGTGCCAGCAGTCCAGGGACTAGCGGGAGAGGAGAGCAGTTCTTC. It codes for CASSPGTSGRGEQFF.

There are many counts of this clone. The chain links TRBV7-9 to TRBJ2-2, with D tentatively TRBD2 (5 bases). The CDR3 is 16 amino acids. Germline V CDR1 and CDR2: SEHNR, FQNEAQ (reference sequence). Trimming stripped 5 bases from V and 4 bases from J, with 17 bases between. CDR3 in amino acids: CASSITLRAGTGELFF. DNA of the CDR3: TGTGCCAGCAGCATTACCTTGAGGGCGGGCACCGGGGAGCTGTTTTTT.

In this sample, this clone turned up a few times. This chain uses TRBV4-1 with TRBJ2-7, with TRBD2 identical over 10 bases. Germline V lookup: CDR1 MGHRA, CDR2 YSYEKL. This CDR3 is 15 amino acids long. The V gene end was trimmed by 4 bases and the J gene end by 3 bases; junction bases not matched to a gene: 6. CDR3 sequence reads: CASSLALAGSYEQYF. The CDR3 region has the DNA TGCGCCAGCAGCCTAGCACTAGCGGGGAGCTACGAGCAGTACTTC.

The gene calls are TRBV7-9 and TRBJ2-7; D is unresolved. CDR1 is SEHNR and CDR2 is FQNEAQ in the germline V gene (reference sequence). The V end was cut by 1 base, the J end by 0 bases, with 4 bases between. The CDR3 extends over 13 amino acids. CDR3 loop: CASSLVLSYEQYF. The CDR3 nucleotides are TGTGCCAGCAGCTTAGTACTCTCCTACGAGCAGTACTTC.

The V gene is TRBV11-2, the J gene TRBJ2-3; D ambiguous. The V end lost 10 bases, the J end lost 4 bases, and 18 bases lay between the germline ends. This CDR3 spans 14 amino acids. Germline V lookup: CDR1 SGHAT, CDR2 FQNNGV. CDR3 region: CAITPVRRADTQYF. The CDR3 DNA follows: TGTGCCATCACCCCGGTTAGGCGTGCAGATACGCAGTATTTT.

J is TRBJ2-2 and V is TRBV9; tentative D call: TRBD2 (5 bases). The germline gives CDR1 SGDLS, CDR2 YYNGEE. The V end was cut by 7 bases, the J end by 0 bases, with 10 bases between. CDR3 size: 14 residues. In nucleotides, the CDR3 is TGTGCCAGCCAGCCGACTACGAACACCGGGGAGCTGTTTTTT. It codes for CASQPTTNTGELFF.

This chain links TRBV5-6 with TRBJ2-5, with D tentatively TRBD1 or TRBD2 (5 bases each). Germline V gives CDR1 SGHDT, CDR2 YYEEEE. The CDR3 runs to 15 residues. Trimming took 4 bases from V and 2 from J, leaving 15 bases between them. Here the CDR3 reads CASSRPGQGQETQYF. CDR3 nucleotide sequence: TGTGCCAGCAGCCGACCGGGGCAGGGACAAGAGACCCAGTACTTC. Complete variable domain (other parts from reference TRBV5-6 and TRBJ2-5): DAGVTQSPTHLIKTRGQQVTLRCSPKSGHDTVSWYQQALGQGPQFIFQYYEEEERQRGNFPDRFSGHQFPNYSSELNVNALLLGDSALYLCASSRPGQGQETQYFGPGTRLLVL.